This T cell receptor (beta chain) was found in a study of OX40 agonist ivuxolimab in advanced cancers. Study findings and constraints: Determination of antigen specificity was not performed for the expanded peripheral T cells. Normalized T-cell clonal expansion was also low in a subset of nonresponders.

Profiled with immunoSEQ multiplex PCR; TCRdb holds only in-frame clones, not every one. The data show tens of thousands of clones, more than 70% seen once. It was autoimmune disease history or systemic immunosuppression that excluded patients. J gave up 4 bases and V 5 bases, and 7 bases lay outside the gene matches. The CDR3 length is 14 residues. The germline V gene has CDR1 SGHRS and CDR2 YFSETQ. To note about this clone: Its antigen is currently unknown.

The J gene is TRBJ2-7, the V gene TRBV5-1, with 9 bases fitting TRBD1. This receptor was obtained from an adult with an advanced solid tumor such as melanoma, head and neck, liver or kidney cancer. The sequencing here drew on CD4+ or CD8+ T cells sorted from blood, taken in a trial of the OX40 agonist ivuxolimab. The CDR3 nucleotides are TGCGCCAGCAGACCCGGGACAGGGTCATACGAGCAGTACTTC. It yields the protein CASRPGTGSYEQYF.